A selection of T cell receptor beta chains follows, all from one sample in a study of multiple sclerosis patients with progressive multifocal leukoencephalopathy. This table comes from immunoSEQ multiplex PCR, and its TCRdb copy is limited to in-frame clones, with some not included. The sample has 25,000 to 30,000 clones; around 85% are singletons. The material was PBMCs, obtained from a patient treated with natalizumab. The receptors were sampled from a woman aged 25 to 45 with progressive multifocal leukoencephalopathy. The CDR3 runs from the conserved cysteine through the conserved F or W. The order of the fields is D gene, V gene, J gene, clone size, CDR3 protein, CDR3 DNA. A D gene is named only where the DNA matches it firmly. The size entry is marked missing in some rows and otherwise reads once, few, many or a size class.

>NA|TRBV29-1|TRBJ1-3|once
CSVEAGNTIYF
TGCAGCGTTGAAGCGGGAAACACCATATATTTT
>NA|TRBV6-1|TRBJ2-7|NA
CASSDFRAGTQSYEQYF
TGTGCCAGCAGTGACTTTAGGGCAGGGACGCAATCCTACGAGCAGTACTTC
>TRBD1|TRBV6-1|TRBJ1-5|NA
CASSAGTAMNQPQHF
TGTGCCAGCAGTGCCGGGACAGCTATGAATCAGCCCCAGCATTTT
>NA|TRBV12-5|TRBJ2-2|NA
CASGPTGLTGELFF
TGTGCTAGTGGTCCGACCGGGCTCACCGGGGAGCTGTTTTTT
>NA|TRBV11-3|TRBJ1-1|NA
CASSEGPGTEAFF
TGTGCCAGCAGCGAAGGACCGGGGACTGAAGCTTTCTTT
>NA|TRBV4-2|TRBJ2-6|NA
CASSQEAGSGANVLTF
TGTGCCAGCAGCCAAGAGGCAGGCTCTGGGGCCAACGTCCTGACTTTC
>TRBD2|TRBV6-4|TRBJ2-3|NA
CASSQASGGSDTQYF
TGTGCCAGCAGTCAGGCTAGCGGGGGGTCGGATACGCAGTATTTT
>NA|TRBV30|TRBJ2-1|once
CAWSEDSYNEQFF
TGTGCCTGGAGTGAGGACTCCTACAATGAGCAGTTCTTC
>TRBD1|TRBV28|TRBJ1-5|NA
CASSFVQGNHQPQHF
TGTGCCAGCAGTTTCGTACAGGGGAATCATCAGCCCCAGCATTTT
>TRBD2|TRBV18|TRBJ2-1|NA
CASSPTLAGGTYNEQFF
TGTGCCAGCTCACCGACACTAGCGGGGGGGACCTACAATGAGCAGTTCTTC
>NA|TRBV14|TRBJ2-7|NA
CASSQDSYEQYF
TGTGCCAGCAGCCAAGATTCCTACGAGCAGTACTTC
>NA|TRBV11-2|TRBJ1-1|NA
CASSQTRGTEAFF
TGTGCCAGCAGTCAGACGAGGGGCACTGAAGCTTTCTTT
>NA|TRBV15|TRBJ2-7|NA
CATNRWRVGVYEQYF
TGTGCCACCAACCGGTGGCGAGTGGGTGTTTACGAGCAGTACTTC
>NA|TRBV30|TRBJ2-2|NA
CAWSVRSVGRNTGELFF
TGTGCCTGGAGTGTACGATCCGTGGGGAGGAACACCGGGGAGCTGTTTTTT
>TRBD1|TRBV6-1|TRBJ2-7|NA
CASNYDRGGVLEQYF
TGTGCCAGTAACTATGACAGGGGCGGTGTCTTGGAGCAGTACTTC
>NA|TRBV11-3|TRBJ2-7|NA
CASSGTRGEQYF
TGTGCCAGCTCCGGAACCAGGGGCGAGCAGTACTTC
>NA|TRBV6-1|TRBJ2-6|NA
CASSGDGSGANVLTF
TGTGCCAGCAGTGGAGACGGCTCTGGGGCCAACGTCCTGACTTTC
>TRBD1|TRBV28|TRBJ2-7|NA
CASNVFRDRDYEQYF
TGTGCCAGCAACGTCTTCCGGGACAGGGACTACGAGCAGTACTTC
>TRBD1|TRBV4-3|TRBJ1-5|NA
CASSETGGNQPQHF
TGCGCCAGCAGCGAAACAGGGGGGAATCAGCCCCAGCATTTT
>TRBD2|TRBV5-1|TRBJ2-2|NA
CASNLAGINTGELFF
TGCGCCAGCAATCTAGCGGGTATCAACACCGGGGAGCTGTTTTTT
>TRBD2|TRBV7-9|TRBJ2-1|NA
CASSLVSSGRAQNEQFF
TGTGCCAGCAGCTTAGTATCGAGCGGGAGGGCGCAAAATGAGCAGTTCTTC
>NA|TRBV5-1|TRBJ2-3|NA
CASSLTRATDTQYF
TGCGCCAGCAGCTTGACGCGGGCCACAGATACGCAGTATTTT
>TRBD1|TRBV2|TRBJ1-5|NA
CASRKQGVPQHF
TGTGCCAGCAGAAAACAGGGGGTGCCCCAGCATTTT
>NA|TRBV18|TRBJ2-5|NA
CASSSRGAEAQETQYF
TGTGCCAGCTCATCCCGAGGAGCGGAAGCCCAAGAGACCCAGTACTTC